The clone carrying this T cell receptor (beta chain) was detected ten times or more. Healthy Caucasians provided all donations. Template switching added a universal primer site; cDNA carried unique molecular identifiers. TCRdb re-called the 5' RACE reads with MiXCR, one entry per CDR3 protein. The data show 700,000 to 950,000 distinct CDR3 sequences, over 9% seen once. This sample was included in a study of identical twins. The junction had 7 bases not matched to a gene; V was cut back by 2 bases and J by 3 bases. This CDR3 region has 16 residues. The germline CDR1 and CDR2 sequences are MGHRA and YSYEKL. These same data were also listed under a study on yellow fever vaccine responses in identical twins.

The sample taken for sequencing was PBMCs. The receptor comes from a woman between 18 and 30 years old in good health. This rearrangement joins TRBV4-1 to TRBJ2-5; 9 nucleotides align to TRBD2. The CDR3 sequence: CASSQLGLASEETQYF. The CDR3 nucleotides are TGCGCCAGCAGCCAACTGGGACTAGCTTCGGAAGAGACCCAGTACTTC.